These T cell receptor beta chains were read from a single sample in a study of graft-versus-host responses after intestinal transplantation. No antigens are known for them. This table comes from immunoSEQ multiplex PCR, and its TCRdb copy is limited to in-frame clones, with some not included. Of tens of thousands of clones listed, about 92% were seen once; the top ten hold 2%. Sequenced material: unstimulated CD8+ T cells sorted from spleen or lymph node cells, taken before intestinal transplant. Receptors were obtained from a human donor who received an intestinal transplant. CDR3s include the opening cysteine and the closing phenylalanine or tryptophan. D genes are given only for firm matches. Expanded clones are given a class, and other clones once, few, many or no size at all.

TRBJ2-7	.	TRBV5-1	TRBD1	TGCGCCAGCAGCCCGACGGACAGGGGTGGTTCCTACGAGCAGTACTTC	CASSPTDRGGSYEQYF
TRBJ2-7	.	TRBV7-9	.	TGTGCCAGCAGCGGAGACCCTTTTAGGGACAACTCCTACGAGCAGTACTTC	CASSGDPFRDNSYEQYF
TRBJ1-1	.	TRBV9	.	TGTGCCAGCAGCGTAGCTGGCAGGGAAGACACTGAAGCTTTCTTT	CASSVAGREDTEAFF
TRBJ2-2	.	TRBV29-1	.	TGCAGCGTTGTACAGCCGAACACCGGGGAGCTGTTTTTT	CSVVQPNTGELFF
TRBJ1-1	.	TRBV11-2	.	TGTGCCAGCAGCGAAGAGGGTGGAAGCACTGAAGCTTTCTTT	CASSEEGGSTEAFF
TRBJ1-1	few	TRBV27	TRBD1	TGTGCCAGCAGTTTTGGGACAGGATTTAACACTGAAGCTTTCTTT	CASSFGTGFNTEAFF
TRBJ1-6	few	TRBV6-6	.	TGTGCCAGCAGGACGACGAACGGACTATATTCACCCCTCCACTTT	CASRTTNGLYSPLHF
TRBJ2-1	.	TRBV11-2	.	TGTGCCAGCAGCGGCCAACTAGCTGGTGAATACAATGAGCAGTTCTTC	CASSGQLAGEYNEQFF
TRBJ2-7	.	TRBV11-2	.	TGTGCCAGCAGCTTACAGGGTAACGAGCAGTACTTC	CASSLQGNEQYF
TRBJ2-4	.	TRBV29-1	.	TGCAGCGTTGCCGTTTATGCCAAAAACATTCAGTACTTC	CSVAVYAKNIQYF
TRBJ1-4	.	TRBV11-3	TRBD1	TGTGCCAGCAGCACGCGACAGGGGACTAATGAAAAACTGTTTTTT	CASSTRQGTNEKLFF
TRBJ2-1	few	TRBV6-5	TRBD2	TGTGCCAGCAGCCCGACTAGCGGCTCCTACAATGAGCAGTTCTTC	CASSPTSGSYNEQFF
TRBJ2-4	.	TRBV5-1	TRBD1	TGCGCCAGCAGCTGGACAGGGGGGAACATTCAGTACTTC	CASSWTGGNIQYF
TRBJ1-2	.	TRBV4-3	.	TGCGCCAGCAGCCAAGATTTGCAGGGCACGCTCTATGGCTACACCTTC	CASSQDLQGTLYGYTF
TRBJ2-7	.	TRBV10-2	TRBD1	TGCGCCAGCAGTCGTTGGCACCGGACAGGGAACTACGAGCAGTACTTC	CASSRWHRTGNYEQYF
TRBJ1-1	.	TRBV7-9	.	TGTGCCAGCAGCTTAGCGCCGCAGGCTACTGAAGCTTTCTTT	CASSLAPQATEAFF
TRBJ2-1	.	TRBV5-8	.	TGTGCCAGCAGCCAATTGTACAATGAGCAGTTCTTC	CASSQLYNEQFF
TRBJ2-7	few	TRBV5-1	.	TGCGCCAGCAGCTTGCACACCTCCTACGAGCAGTACTTC	CASSLHTSYEQYF
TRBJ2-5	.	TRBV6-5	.	TGTGCCAGCAGTTACTCGAAAAGATATAGCGAGATCCAGTACTTC	CASSYSKRYSEIQYF
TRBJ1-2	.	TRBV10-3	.	TGTGCCATCAGTGAGGATCAGGGTAGTCGTGGCTACACCTTC	CAISEDQGSRGYTF
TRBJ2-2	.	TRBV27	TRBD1	TGTGCCAGCAGTACGCAGACAGGGGACGCAGCTAACACCGGGGAGCTGTTTTTT	CASSTQTGDAANTGELFF
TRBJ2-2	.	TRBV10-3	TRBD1	TGTGCCATCAGTGGCCCGACAGGGGGCGAGAATACTCGAACCCCCGGGGAGCTGTTTTTT	CAISGPTGGENTRTPGELFF
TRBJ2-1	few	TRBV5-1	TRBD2	TGCGCCAGCAGCTTGGCCGGTAACGGGGGGGGATACAATGAGCAGTTCTTC	CASSLAGNGGGYNEQFF
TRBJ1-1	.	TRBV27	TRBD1	TGTGCCACCTTAGGGAAGGGGACAGTTGACACTGAAGCTTTCTTT	CATLGKGTVDTEAFF
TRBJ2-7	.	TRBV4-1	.	TGCGCCAGCAGCCAAGAATGGGCACAGTACTACGAGCAGTACTTC	CASSQEWAQYYEQYF
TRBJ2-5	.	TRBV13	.	TGTGCCAGCAGCTTCCCTAGCGATGAGACCCAGTACTTC	CASSFPSDETQYF
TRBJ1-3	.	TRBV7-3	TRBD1	TGTGCCAGCAGCTTATACCCACGGGACAGGCGGTTTGCTGCTGGAAACACCATATATTTT	CASSLYPRDRRFAAGNTIYF
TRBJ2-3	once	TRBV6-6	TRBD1	TGTGCCAGCATACCCGCCGGACAGGGGCTGGGAGATACGCAGTATTTT	CASIPAGQGLGDTQYF
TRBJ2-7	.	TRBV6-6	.	TGTGCCAACAGTGGTGAGCACTACGAGCAGTACTTC	CANSGEHYEQYF
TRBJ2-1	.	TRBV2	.	TGTGCCAGCAGTGAAGCCTCCAATGAGCAGTTCTTC	CASSEASNEQFF
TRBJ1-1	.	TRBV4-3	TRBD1	TGCGCCAGCAGCCAAGACCCGGACAGGTACACTGAAGCTTTCTTT	CASSQDPDRYTEAFF
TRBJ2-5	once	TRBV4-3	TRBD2	TGCGCCAGCAGCCAAGGCGGGGGGGAGACCCAGTACTTC	CASSQGGGETQYF
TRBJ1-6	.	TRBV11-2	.	TGTGCCAGCAGCTTAATCAGGCCGAGACCCCTCCACTTT	CASSLIRPRPLHF
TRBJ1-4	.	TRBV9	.	TGTGCCAGCAGCGTCAGGGTCCTTGGTAATGAAAAACTGTTTTTT	CASSVRVLGNEKLFF
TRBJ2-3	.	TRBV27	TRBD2	TGTGCCAGCAGTTTATTTATAGCGGGTTCCTCAGCCACGCAGTATTTT	CASSLFIAGSSATQYF
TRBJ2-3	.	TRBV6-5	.	TGTGCCAGCAGTTACCCAACAGGGGGGGGCACAGATACGCAGTATTTT	CASSYPTGGGTDTQYF
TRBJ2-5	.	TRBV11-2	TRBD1	TGTGCCAGCAGCTTAGGGGACAGGAGAGAAGAGACCCAGTACTTC	CASSLGDRREETQYF
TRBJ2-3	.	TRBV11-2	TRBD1	TGTGCCAGCAGCTTAGAGGGGACAGGTAGCACAGATACGCAGTATTTT	CASSLEGTGSTDTQYF
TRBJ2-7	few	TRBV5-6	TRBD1	TGTGCCAGCAGCGCCGGGACAGGGTACGAGCAGTACTTC	CASSAGTGYEQYF
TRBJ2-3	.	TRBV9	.	TGTGCCAGCAGCCCAGGAGGAGCTATCACAGATACGCAGTATTTT	CASSPGGAITDTQYF
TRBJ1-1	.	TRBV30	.	TGTGCCTGGAGGTGGGAGGGGATGAACACTGAAGCTTTCTTT	CAWRWEGMNTEAFF
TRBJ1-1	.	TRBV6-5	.	TGTGCCAGCAGTCCAGGGGTATGGGCTTTCTTT	CASSPGVWAFF
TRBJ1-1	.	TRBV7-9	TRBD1	TGTGCCAGCAGCTTAATCTTGGGACAGGGAAACACTGAAGCTTTCTTT	CASSLILGQGNTEAFF
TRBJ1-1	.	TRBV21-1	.	TGTGCCAGCAGCACGGTGGACAGGCCAAACACTGAAGCTTTCTTT	CASSTVDRPNTEAFF
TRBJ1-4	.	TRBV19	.	TGTGCCAGTAGTCCTAGAGGGGAAAAACTGTTTTTT	CASSPRGEKLFF
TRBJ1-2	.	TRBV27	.	TGTGCCAGCAGTGACAGCAGGGCAGGGAATGGCTACACCTTC	CASSDSRAGNGYTF
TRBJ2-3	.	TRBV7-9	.	TGTGCCAGCAGCCAGGGGAGGGTGGATACGCAGTATTTT	CASSQGRVDTQYF
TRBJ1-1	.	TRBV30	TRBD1	TGTGCCGGCCGGGACAGGGTAATTGAAGCTTTCTTT	CAGRDRVIEAFF
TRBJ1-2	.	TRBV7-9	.	TGTGCCAGCAGCCATTCGACGGGACTGTATGGCTACACCTTC	CASSHSTGLYGYTF